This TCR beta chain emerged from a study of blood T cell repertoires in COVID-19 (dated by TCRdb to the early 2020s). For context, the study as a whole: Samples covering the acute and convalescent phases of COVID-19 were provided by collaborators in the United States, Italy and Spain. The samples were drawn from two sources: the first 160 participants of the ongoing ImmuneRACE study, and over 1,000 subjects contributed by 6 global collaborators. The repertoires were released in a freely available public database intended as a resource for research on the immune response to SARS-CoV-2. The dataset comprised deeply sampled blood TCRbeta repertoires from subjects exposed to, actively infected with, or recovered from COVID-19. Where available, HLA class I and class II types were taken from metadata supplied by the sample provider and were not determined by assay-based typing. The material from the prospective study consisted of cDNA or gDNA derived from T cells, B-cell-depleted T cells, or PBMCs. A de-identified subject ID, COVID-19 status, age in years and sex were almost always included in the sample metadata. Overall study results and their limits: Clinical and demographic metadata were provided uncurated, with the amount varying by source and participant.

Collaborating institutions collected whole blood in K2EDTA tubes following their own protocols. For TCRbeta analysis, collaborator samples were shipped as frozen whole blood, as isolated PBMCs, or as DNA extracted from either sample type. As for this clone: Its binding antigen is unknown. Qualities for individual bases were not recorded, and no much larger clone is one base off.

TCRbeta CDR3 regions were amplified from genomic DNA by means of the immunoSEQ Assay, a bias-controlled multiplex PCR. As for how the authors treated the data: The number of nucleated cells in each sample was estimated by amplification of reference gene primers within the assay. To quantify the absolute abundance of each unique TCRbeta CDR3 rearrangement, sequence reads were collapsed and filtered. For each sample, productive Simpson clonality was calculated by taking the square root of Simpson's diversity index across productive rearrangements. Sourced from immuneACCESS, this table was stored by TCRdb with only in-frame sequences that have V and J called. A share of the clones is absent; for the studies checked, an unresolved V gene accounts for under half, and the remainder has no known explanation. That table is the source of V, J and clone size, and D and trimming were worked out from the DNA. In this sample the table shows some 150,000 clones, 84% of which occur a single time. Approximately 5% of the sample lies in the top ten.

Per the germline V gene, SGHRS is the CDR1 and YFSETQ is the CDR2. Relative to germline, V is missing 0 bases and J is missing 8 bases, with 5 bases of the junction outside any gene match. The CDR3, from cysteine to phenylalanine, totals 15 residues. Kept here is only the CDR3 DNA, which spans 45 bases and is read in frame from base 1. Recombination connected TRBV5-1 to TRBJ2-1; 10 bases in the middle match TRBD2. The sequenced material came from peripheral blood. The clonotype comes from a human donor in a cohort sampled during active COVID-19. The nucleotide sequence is TGCGCCAGCAGCTTGGACGGACTAGCGGTCGATGAGCAGTTCTTC. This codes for CASSLDGLAVDEQFF.